This TCR beta chain was obtained from a study of blood T cells in healthy people across ages. General observations from the study: In these data, TCR beta diversity tracked strongly with naive T cell percentage.

Using a J-beta primer mix together with a sample-barcoded 5' primer, a second PCR was run for about 7 to 12 cycles. TCRdb passed the 5' RACE reads through MiXCR, listing each CDR3 protein once. The sample has under 2,000,000 distinct CDR3 sequences, 49% seen once. This clonotype was detected a few times. Its antigen is as yet unknown. The V gene lost 3 bases and the J gene lost 1 base, with 12 bases spanning the gap. Looked up from germline, CDR1 is DFQATT and CDR2 is SNEGSKA (reference sequence). CDR3 length: 14 residues. The sample was blood. The sequence came from a woman aged 40-49 years in good health. The gene calls are TRBV20-1 and TRBJ1-1; D is undetermined. DNA of the CDR3: TGCAGTGCTAGGTTCAGCGGGTCGAACACTGAAGCTTTCTTT. Translating gives CSARFSGSNTEAFF.